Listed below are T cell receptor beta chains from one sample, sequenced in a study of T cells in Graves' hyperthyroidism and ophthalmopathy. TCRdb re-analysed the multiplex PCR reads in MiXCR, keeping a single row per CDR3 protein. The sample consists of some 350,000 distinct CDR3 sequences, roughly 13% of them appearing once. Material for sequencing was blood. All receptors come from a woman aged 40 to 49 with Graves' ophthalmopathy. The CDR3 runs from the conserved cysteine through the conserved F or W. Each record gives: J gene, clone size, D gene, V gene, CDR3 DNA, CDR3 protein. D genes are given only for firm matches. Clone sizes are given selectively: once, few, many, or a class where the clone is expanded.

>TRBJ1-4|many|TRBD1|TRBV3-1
TGTGCCAGCAGCCAAAGACAGGGCGGTGAAAAACTGTTTTTT
CASSQRQGGEKLFF
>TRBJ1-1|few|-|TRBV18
TGTGCCAGCTCACCAGGCGATAGCATCCCTAAAGCTTTCTTT
CASSPGDSIPKAFF
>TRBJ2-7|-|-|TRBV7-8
TGTGCCAGCTCGGTAACGGGATACTACGAGCAGTACTTC
CASSVTGYYEQYF
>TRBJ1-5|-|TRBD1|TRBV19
TGTGCCAGTGGAGACAGGGGGTGGAATCAGCCCCAGCATTTT
CASGDRGWNQPQHF
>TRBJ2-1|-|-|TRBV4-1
TGCGCCAGCAGCCCCGGGACTTTCAGCGATGAGCAGTTCTTC
CASSPGTFSDEQFF
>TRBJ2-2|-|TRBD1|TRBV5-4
TGTGCCAGCAGCTTGGGGGCAGGGGGCGGCACCGGGGAGCTGTTTTTT
CASSLGAGGGTGELFF
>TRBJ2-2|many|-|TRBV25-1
TGTGCCAGCAGTGACCCCATTCAGGGGGGTTCAAGGAAGAACACCGGGGAGCTGTTTTTT
CASSDPIQGGSRKNTGELFF
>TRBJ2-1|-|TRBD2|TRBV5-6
TGTGCCAGCAGGCCCCGACTAGCGGGGACCTACAATGAGCAGTTCTTC
CASRPRLAGTYNEQFF
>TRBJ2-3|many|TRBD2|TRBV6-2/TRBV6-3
TGTGCCAGCAGTTACTCGAGTCGAGCGGGGGCCTACACAGATACGCAGTATTTT
CASSYSSRAGAYTDTQYF
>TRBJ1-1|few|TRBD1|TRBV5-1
TGCGCCAGCAGCTTGGTTATTTCGGACAGGCTGAACACTGAAGCTTTCTTT
CASSLVISDRLNTEAFF
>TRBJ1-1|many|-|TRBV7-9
TGTGCCAGCAGCTTGCAAGAGGGGCGGTGGACTGAAGCTTTCTTT
CASSLQEGRWTEAFF
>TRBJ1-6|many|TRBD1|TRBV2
TGTGCCAGCATAGGACAGGGCTTGGCACCCCTCCACTTT
CASIGQGLAPLHF
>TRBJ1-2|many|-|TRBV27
TGTGCCAGCAGTTGTAACAGAGCTAACTATGGCTACACCTTC
CASSCNRANYGYTF
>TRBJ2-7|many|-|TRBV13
TGTGCCAGCAGCTCAGAAGGGGGTCGGCCCCCCTACGAGCAGTACTTC
CASSSEGGRPPYEQYF
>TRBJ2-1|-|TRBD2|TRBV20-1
TGCAGTGCTAGAGATACGACTAGCGGATTCTACAATGAGCAGTTCTTC
CSARDTTSGFYNEQFF
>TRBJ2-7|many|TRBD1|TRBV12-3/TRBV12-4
TGTGCCAGCAGTTGGGACAGGTCCTACGAGCAGTACTTC
CASSWDRSYEQYF
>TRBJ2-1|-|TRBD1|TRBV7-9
TGTGCCAGCAGCTCAAATATGGGGGGGGGACAGGGCCTCTACAATGAGCAGTTCTTC
CASSSNMGGGQGLYNEQFF
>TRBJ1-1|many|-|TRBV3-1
TGTGCCAGCAGCCCCGTCACCGAGAACACTGAAGCTTTCTTT
CASSPVTENTEAFF
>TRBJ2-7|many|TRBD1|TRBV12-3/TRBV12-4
TGTGCCAGCAGTTTAGGTGGGACAGGGGCCTACGAGCAGTACTTC
CASSLGGTGAYEQYF
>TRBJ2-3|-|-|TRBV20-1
TGCAGTGCTAGAGATCCGGACTCCTTATTCACAGATACGCAGTATTTT
CSARDPDSLFTDTQYF
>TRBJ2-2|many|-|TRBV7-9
TGTGCCAGCAGCTTCGAATGGAGGGTAACCTTGAACACCGGGGAGCTGTTTTTT
CASSFEWRVTLNTGELFF
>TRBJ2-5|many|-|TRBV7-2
TGTGCCAGCAGCCACCCCCGGGACGGTGGGGATGAGACCCAGTACTTC
CASSHPRDGGDETQYF
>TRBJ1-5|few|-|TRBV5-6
TGTGCCAGCCCCTCAGAGGGGGAGCGGCCCCAGCATTTT
CASPSEGERPQHF
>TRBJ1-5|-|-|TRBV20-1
TGCAGTGCTATATACGGACAGAATCAGCCCCAGCATTTT
CSAIYGQNQPQHF
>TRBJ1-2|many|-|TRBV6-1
TGTGCCAGCAGCTTTAAAGGGGGCTACACCTTC
CASSFKGGYTF
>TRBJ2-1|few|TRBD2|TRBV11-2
TGTGCCAGCAGCTTAGATGTCAAAGCGGGGGTCCCGTTCTTC
CASSLDVKAGVPFF
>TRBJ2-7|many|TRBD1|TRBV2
TGTGCCAGCAGCGTACAGGGGCGCGAGCAGTACTTC
CASSVQGREQYF
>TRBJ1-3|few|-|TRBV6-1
TGTGCCAGCAGTGAAGCCCCCTCTGGAAACACCATATATTTT
CASSEAPSGNTIYF
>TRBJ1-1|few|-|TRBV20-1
TGCAGTGCTGGAGATGAGAAGGGTGGGCAGGTGGTACGGACTGAAGCTTTCTTT
CSAGDEKGGQVVRTEAFF
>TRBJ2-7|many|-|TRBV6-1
TGTGCCAGCAGTGCCCGGGACACCCTCTACGAGCAGTACTTC
CASSARDTLYEQYF
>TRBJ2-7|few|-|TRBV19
TGTGCCAGTAAAATACCAGGGTGCGAGCAGTACTTC
CASKIPGCEQYF
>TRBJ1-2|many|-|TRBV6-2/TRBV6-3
TGTGCCAGCAGTTACACAGGCTCCGTTTTTAATGGCTACACCTTC
CASSYTGSVFNGYTF
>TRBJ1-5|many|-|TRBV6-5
TGTGCCAGCAGTTACCGACAGGGCAATCAGCCCCAGCATTTT
CASSYRQGNQPQHF
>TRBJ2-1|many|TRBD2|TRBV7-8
TGTGCCAGCAGCCATGATCGGGAGGGGCTTTACAATGAGCAGTTCTTC
CASSHDREGLYNEQFF
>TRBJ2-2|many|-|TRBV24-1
TGTGCCACCAGTCTGCTCGGGGAGCTGTTTTTT
CATSLLGELFF
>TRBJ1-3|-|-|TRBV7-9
TGTGCCAGCAGCGCCGGTCCAGCCGGGGACACCATATATTTT
CASSAGPAGDTIYF
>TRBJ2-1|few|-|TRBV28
TGTGCCAGCAGTTGGTCTCCAATGACTAGGAGCTCCTACAATGAGCAGTTCTTC
CASSWSPMTRSSYNEQFF
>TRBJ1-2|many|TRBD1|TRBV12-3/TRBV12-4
TGTGCCAGCACGACAGGGGGTTTCTCTGGCTACACCTTC
CASTTGGFSGYTF
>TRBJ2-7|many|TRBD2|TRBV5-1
TGCGCCAGCAGCACCCTAGCGGGGGACTCCTACGAGCAGTACTTC
CASSTLAGDSYEQYF
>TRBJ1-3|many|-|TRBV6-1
TGTGCCAGCAGTTTGGGGTTGTCTGGAAACACCATATATTTT
CASSLGLSGNTIYF